Below are 5 T cell receptor beta chains sequenced from a single sample in a study of technical replicates of blood from a handful of donors. Sequencing used immunoSEQ multiplex PCR; TCRdb keeps in-frame clones, though not all of them. Of 75,000 to 90,000 clones listed, roughly 93% were seen once; the top ten hold 0.35% to 0.4%. Sequenced: T cells isolated from PBMCs. The receptor source for this set is a human donor in good health.

The chain recombines TRBV28 with TRBJ1-1; no clear D gene. Germline V lookup: CDR1 MDHEN, CDR2 SYDVKM. This CDR3 region has 15 residues. V shed 4 bases and J shed 3 bases, with 15 bases lying between them. The DNA of the CDR3 is TGTGCCAGCAGTTCACTCCGCGAGGGCGACACTGAAGCTTTCTTT. Its protein is CASSSLREGDTEAFF.

V gene TRBV30 combines with J gene TRBJ2-3; 7 nucleotides line up with TRBD2. The CDR3 totals 14 residues. With 5 bases clipped from V and 5 bases from J, the junction kept 10 bases outside the gene matches. CDR1 and CDR2 (germline): GTSNPN, SVGIG (reference sequence). CDR3 protein: CAWRSQRELDTQYF. Here the CDR3 DNA reads TGTGCCTGGCGTTCCCAGCGGGAACTAGATACGCAGTATTTT. Full variable domain (rest looked up from reference TRBV30 and TRBJ2-3): SQTIHQWPATLVQPVGSPLSLECTVEGTSNPNLYWYRQAAGRGLQLLFYSVGIGQISSEVPQNLSASRPQDRQFILSSKKLLLSDSGFYLCAWRSQRELDTQYFGPGTRLTVL.

The V and J genes are TRBV30 and TRBJ2-2; TRBD2 might be the D (6 bases). Deletions cut 3 bases from V and 4 bases from J, with 18 bases between. Germline lookup yields CDR1 GTSNPN and CDR2 SVGIG (reference sequence). This CDR3 is built from 16 residues. The chain's CDR3 is CAWRKGTPNPTGELFF. DNA for the CDR3: TGTGCCTGGAGGAAGGGGACTCCCAACCCCACCGGGGAGCTGTTTTTT.

The chain couples TRBV27 to TRBJ1-1; tentatively, D is TRBD1 (5 bases). The CDR3 covers 13 residues. Deletions cut 3 bases from V and 8 bases from J, with 13 bases between. CDR1 is MNHEY, CDR2 SMNVEV, per germline (reference sequence). The CDR3 bases are TGTGCCAGCAGTTTGGGGCGAACCGCGGAAGCTTTCTTT. This gives the protein CASSLGRTAEAFF.

The chain uses TRBV10-3 and TRBJ2-7, with TRBD2 matching over 7 bases. The germline V gene encodes CDR1 ENHRY and CDR2 SYGVKD. This CDR3 spans 14 amino acids. J gave up 5 bases and V 5 bases, and 9 bases lay outside the gene matches. CDR3 DNA sequence: TGTGCCATCAGTATGGGGGAGGGCCTGGACGAGCAGTACTTC. Protein sequence: CAISMGEGLDEQYF.